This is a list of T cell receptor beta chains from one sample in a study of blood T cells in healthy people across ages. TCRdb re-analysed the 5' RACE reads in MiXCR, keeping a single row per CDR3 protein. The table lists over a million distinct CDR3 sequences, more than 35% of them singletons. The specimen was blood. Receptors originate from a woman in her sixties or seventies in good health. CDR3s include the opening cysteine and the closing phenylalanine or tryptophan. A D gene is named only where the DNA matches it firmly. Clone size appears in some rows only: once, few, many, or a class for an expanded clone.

CASRNPGVETQYF	TGTGCCAGCAGAAACCCCGGGGTAGAGACCCAGTACTTC	-	TRBV6-2/TRBV6-3	few	TRBJ2-5
CASSPLHRGQTYEQYF	TGTGCCAGCAGCCCCCTCCATCGGGGACAGACCTACGAGCAGTACTTC	TRBD1	TRBV7-6	-	TRBJ2-7
CASSPRGGSPLHF	TGTGCCAGCAGTCCCAGGGGCGGCTCACCCCTCCACTTT	-	TRBV12-3/TRBV12-4	-	TRBJ1-6
CASRIAGAGAGELFF	TGTGCCAGCAGAATTGCGGGAGCTGGCGCCGGGGAGCTGTTTTTT	TRBD2	TRBV4-2	-	TRBJ2-2
CAISEQTVQETQYF	TGTGCCATCAGTGAGCAGACGGTCCAAGAGACCCAGTACTTC	-	TRBV10-3	-	TRBJ2-5
CASSQDLRTSGIGYNEQFF	TGTGCCAGCAGCCAAGATCTAAGGACTAGCGGGATTGGTTACAATGAGCAGTTCTTC	TRBD2	TRBV3-1	few	TRBJ2-1
CSVADYSNQPQHF	TGCAGCGTTGCGGATTATAGCAATCAGCCCCAGCATTTT	-	TRBV29-1	few	TRBJ1-5
CASSRPGGTEAFF	TGTGCCAGCAGCCGGCCGGGGGGAACTGAAGCTTTCTTT	-	TRBV28	-	TRBJ1-1
CASSTISGANVLTF	TGTGCCAGCAGTACTATTTCTGGGGCCAACGTCCTGACTTTC	-	TRBV3-1	-	TRBJ2-6
CASSPDRGVDNEQFF	TGTGCCAGCAGCCCGGACAGGGGGGTAGACAATGAGCAGTTCTTC	TRBD1	TRBV3-1	few	TRBJ2-1
CASSLVGGLGSYEQYF	TGTGCCAGCAGCTTAGTGGGGGGCTTAGGCTCCTACGAGCAGTACTTC	-	TRBV7-9	few	TRBJ2-7
CASSQPGQHYGYTF	TGTGCCAGCAGCCAACCTGGACAGCACTATGGCTACACCTTC	-	TRBV3-1	-	TRBJ1-2
CASSARQGGYNEQFF	TGTGCCAGCAGCGCTAGACAGGGGGGATACAATGAGCAGTTCTTC	TRBD1	TRBV9	few	TRBJ2-1
CSARDGRGSYNSPLHF	TGCAGTGCTAGAGACGGGAGGGGATCCTATAATTCACCCCTCCACTTT	-	TRBV20-1	-	TRBJ1-6
CASSSHQGNTEAFF	TGTGCCAGCAGCTCGCATCAGGGGAACACTGAAGCTTTCTTT	-	TRBV7-9	few	TRBJ1-1
CASSLSRDSAYEQYF	TGTGCCAGCTCTCTAAGCCGGGACAGTGCCTACGAGCAGTACTTC	TRBD1	TRBV18	few	TRBJ2-7
CSVVGEVAGLEQFF	TGCAGCGTTGTAGGTGAGGTAGCGGGACTCGAGCAGTTCTTC	TRBD2	TRBV29-1	few	TRBJ2-1
CSGREDPETQYF	TGCAGTGGCCGAGAGGACCCAGAGACCCAGTACTTC	-	TRBV20-1	-	TRBJ2-5
CASSSSGILETQYF	TGTGCCAGCAGTTCCAGCGGAATTTTGGAGACCCAGTACTTC	-	TRBV6-2/TRBV6-3	-	TRBJ2-5